This TCR beta chain comes out of a study of identical twins. Overall study findings and caveats: Out-of-frame alpha sequences that twins shared showed excess low generation probability. Fewer insertions were carried by abundant cord blood beta clonotypes, but none was seen in memory repertoires.

Turning to this clonotype: Its antigen is unknown.

Addition of a universal primer site occurred through template switching, and cDNA carried unique molecular identifiers. In TCRdb, the 5' RACE reads were re-called with MiXCR into one record per CDR3 protein. The sample lists a few hundred thousand distinct CDR3 sequences; approximately 13% were seen once. CDR1 and CDR2 (germline): SGHAT, FQNNGV. The CDR3 covers 14 residues. J gave up 10 bases and V 5 bases, and 13 bases lay outside the gene matches. The sample also formed part of further work on yellow fever vaccine responses in identical twins. As that report states: Twins reportedly mounted vaccine T cell responses that seemed partly convergent, partly personalized.

The sequenced sample was CD8+ T cells sorted from blood. V gene TRBV11-2 combines with J gene TRBJ1-1; the match to TRBD1 covers 7 bases. The source is a woman under 30 in good health. The CDR3 coding sequence is TGTGCCAGCAGCCCACCCGGGGACAGCCCAGCAGCTTTCTTT. It translates to CASSPPGDSPAAFF.